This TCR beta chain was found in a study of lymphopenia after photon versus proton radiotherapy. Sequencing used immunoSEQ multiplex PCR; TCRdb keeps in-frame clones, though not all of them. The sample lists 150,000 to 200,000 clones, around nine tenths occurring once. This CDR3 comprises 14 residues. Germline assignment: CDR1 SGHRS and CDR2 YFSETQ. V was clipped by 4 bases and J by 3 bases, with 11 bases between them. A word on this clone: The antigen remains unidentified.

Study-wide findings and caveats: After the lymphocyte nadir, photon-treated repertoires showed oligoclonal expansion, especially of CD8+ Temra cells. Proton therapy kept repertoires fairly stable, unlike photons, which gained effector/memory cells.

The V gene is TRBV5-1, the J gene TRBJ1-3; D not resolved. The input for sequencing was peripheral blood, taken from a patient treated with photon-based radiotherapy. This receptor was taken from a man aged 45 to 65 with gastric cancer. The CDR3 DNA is TGCGCCAGCAGCCCCGAGTCCAGTGGAAACACCATATATTTT. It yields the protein CASSPESSGNTIYF.